A selection of T cell receptor beta chains follows, all from one sample in a study of blood T cell repertoires in COVID-19. Here immunoSEQ multiplex PCR was the method, and the copy in TCRdb shows in-frame clones only, minus some. The top ten hold around 10% of the sample, which has roughly 89,000 clones, less than 85% seen once. Sequenced sample: peripheral blood. The receptors here all came from a woman aged 70-85 years with acute or convalescent COVID-19. CDR3s include the opening cysteine and the closing phenylalanine or tryptophan. A D gene is named only where the DNA matches it firmly. Size is stated for part of the rows, as once, few or many counts, or as a class when the clone is expanded.

abundance: NA
v_gene: TRBV5-4
j_gene: TRBJ2-7
d_gene: NA
CDR3nt: TGTGCCAGCAGCTTCGTGGGAATACAAGCGGACGAGCAGTACTTC
CDR3aa: CASSFVGIQADEQYF

abundance: NA
v_gene: TRBV18
j_gene: TRBJ2-7
d_gene: TRBD1
CDR3nt: TGTGCCAGCTCATCGACAGGGGGTTCCTCCTACGAGCAGTACTTC
CDR3aa: CASSSTGGSSYEQYF

abundance: NA
v_gene: TRBV28
j_gene: TRBJ1-2
d_gene: NA
CDR3nt: TGTGCCAGCAGTTCAGGGGCTGGTGGCTACACCTTC
CDR3aa: CASSSGAGGYTF

abundance: NA
v_gene: TRBV3-1/TRBV3-2
j_gene: TRBJ1-2
d_gene: NA
CDR3nt: TGTGCCAGCAGCCAAGACCCAAGCGGTGGCTACACCTTC
CDR3aa: CASSQDPSGGYTF

abundance: few
v_gene: TRBV7-9
j_gene: TRBJ2-3
d_gene: TRBD2
CDR3nt: TGTGCCAGCAGCCCCCCCCCGGGAGGGATCCGCACAGATACGCAGTATTTT
CDR3aa: CASSPPPGGIRTDTQYF

abundance: NA
v_gene: TRBV28
j_gene: TRBJ1-2
d_gene: NA
CDR3nt: TGTGCCAGCAGAATTTATGGCAGGGGTAACTATGGCTACACCTTC
CDR3aa: CASRIYGRGNYGYTF

abundance: NA
v_gene: TRBV6-2/TRBV6-3
j_gene: TRBJ1-5
d_gene: NA
CDR3nt: TGTGCCAGCAGTTACTCTGGGGGCTCTTCCCAGCCCCAGCATTTT
CDR3aa: CASSYSGGSSQPQHF

abundance: NA
v_gene: TRBV6-5
j_gene: TRBJ2-5
d_gene: TRBD1
CDR3nt: TGTGCCAGCAGAACCGGGACAGGGAAAGAGACCCAGTACTTC
CDR3aa: CASRTGTGKETQYF

abundance: NA
v_gene: TRBV5-1
j_gene: TRBJ2-3
d_gene: TRBD2
CDR3nt: TGCGCCAGCAGCTTGCTAGCGGGAGGAAGCACAGATACGCAGTATTTT
CDR3aa: CASSLLAGGSTDTQYF

abundance: once
v_gene: TRBV3-1/TRBV3-2
j_gene: TRBJ2-2
d_gene: NA
CDR3nt: TGTGCCAGCAGCCGGACAGACACCGGGGAGCTGTTTTTT
CDR3aa: CASSRTDTGELFF

abundance: few
v_gene: TRBV6-5
j_gene: TRBJ1-1
d_gene: NA
CDR3nt: TGTGCCAGCAGACCCGACAGGACGGGCACTGAAGCTTTCTTT
CDR3aa: CASRPDRTGTEAFF

abundance: NA
v_gene: TRBV5-6
j_gene: TRBJ1-2
d_gene: TRBD1
CDR3nt: TGTGCCAGCAGCTTGGGGACAGGGGCCCTAACGGGTGGCTACACCTTC
CDR3aa: CASSLGTGALTGGYTF

abundance: NA
v_gene: TRBV7-9
j_gene: TRBJ2-7
d_gene: NA
CDR3nt: TGTGCCAGCAAAGGAGCAGTTGGCTACGAGCAGTACTTC
CDR3aa: CASKGAVGYEQYF

abundance: few
v_gene: TRBV28
j_gene: TRBJ2-1
d_gene: TRBD1
CDR3nt: TGTGCCAGCAGTTTCAGGACAGGGGCCTACAATGAGCAGTTCTTC
CDR3aa: CASSFRTGAYNEQFF

abundance: NA
v_gene: TRBV5-6
j_gene: TRBJ2-1
d_gene: NA
CDR3nt: TGTGCCAGCAGACGGGGAACCCTATACAATGAGCAGTTCTTC
CDR3aa: CASRRGTLYNEQFF

abundance: NA
v_gene: TRBV6-2/TRBV6-3
j_gene: TRBJ1-5
d_gene: NA
CDR3nt: TGTGCCAGCAGTTATGAGAACAGGAATCAGCCCCAGCATTTT
CDR3aa: CASSYENRNQPQHF

abundance: NA
v_gene: TRBV6-7
j_gene: TRBJ1-3
d_gene: NA
CDR3nt: TGTGCCAGCAGTTCCGCACCGGACAGCCCCTGCTCTGGAAACACCATATATTTT
CDR3aa: CASSSAPDSPCSGNTIYF

abundance: NA
v_gene: TRBV4-1
j_gene: TRBJ1-2
d_gene: TRBD1
CDR3nt: TGCGCCAGCAGCCCGGGACAGGGGCCTAGCTATGGCTACACCTTC
CDR3aa: CASSPGQGPSYGYTF

abundance: NA
v_gene: TRBV18
j_gene: TRBJ2-7
d_gene: NA
CDR3nt: TGTGCCAGCTCACCCCGGGACATAGACTACGAGCAGTACTTC
CDR3aa: CASSPRDIDYEQYF

abundance: NA
v_gene: TRBV28
j_gene: TRBJ1-2
d_gene: NA
CDR3nt: TGTGCCAGCAGTTTGAGGGGGTATGGCTACACCTTC
CDR3aa: CASSLRGYGYTF

abundance: few
v_gene: TRBV2
j_gene: TRBJ1-4
d_gene: NA
CDR3nt: TGTGCCAGCAGTGGACCGGCCGGGGCTAATGAAAAACTGTTTTTT
CDR3aa: CASSGPAGANEKLFF

abundance: NA
v_gene: TRBV2
j_gene: TRBJ2-5
d_gene: NA
CDR3nt: TGTGCCAGCAGTCCCCCTGACACGACACGGGAGACCCAGTACTTC
CDR3aa: CASSPPDTTRETQYF

abundance: once
v_gene: TRBV7-3
j_gene: TRBJ2-1
d_gene: TRBD2
CDR3nt: TGTGCCAGCAGCTTAACGGGACTAGCCCACCGCGATGAGCAGTTCTTC
CDR3aa: CASSLTGLAHRDEQFF

abundance: few
v_gene: TRBV9
j_gene: TRBJ2-7
d_gene: TRBD1
CDR3nt: TGTGCCAGCAGCGAGGGACAGTCGTCCCACGAGCAGTACTTC
CDR3aa: CASSEGQSSHEQYF

abundance: NA
v_gene: TRBV7-9
j_gene: TRBJ2-7
d_gene: TRBD1
CDR3nt: TGTGCCAGCAGCTTAGGGACAGGGAAAACCTACGAGCAGTACTTC
CDR3aa: CASSLGTGKTYEQYF

abundance: once
v_gene: TRBV19
j_gene: TRBJ2-1
d_gene: NA
CDR3nt: TGTGCCAGTTGTCCATTCCACTCGAGCTCCTACAATGAGCAGTTCTTC
CDR3aa: CASCPFHSSSYNEQFF

abundance: NA
v_gene: TRBV7-2
j_gene: TRBJ2-2
d_gene: NA
CDR3nt: TGTGCCAGCAGCTCACAGGGTTTAGTCACCGGGGAGCTGTTTTTT
CDR3aa: CASSSQGLVTGELFF

abundance: once
v_gene: TRBV7-2
j_gene: TRBJ2-5
d_gene: TRBD1
CDR3nt: TGTGCCAGCAGCAGGACAGGGAAGACCCAGTACTTC
CDR3aa: CASSRTGKTQYF

abundance: NA
v_gene: TRBV27
j_gene: TRBJ2-5
d_gene: NA
CDR3nt: TGTGCCAGCAGTCCCACAGGGCGATGGGGACAAGAGACCCAGTACTTC
CDR3aa: CASSPTGRWGQETQYF

abundance: few
v_gene: TRBV5-8
j_gene: TRBJ1-2
d_gene: NA
CDR3nt: TGTGCCAGCAGCCTCCAAATCCGACAGGCGGGCGGCTACACCTTC
CDR3aa: CASSLQIRQAGGYTF

abundance: NA
v_gene: TRBV7-9
j_gene: TRBJ2-1
d_gene: TRBD2
CDR3nt: TGTGCCAGCAGCTCCCTGGGCGGGGGGGCCGTCAATGAGCAGTTCTTC
CDR3aa: CASSSLGGGAVNEQFF

abundance: NA
v_gene: TRBV28
j_gene: TRBJ2-7
d_gene: TRBD2
CDR3nt: TGTGCCAGCAGCCTGACTAGCGGGAGTTCCTACGAGCAGTACTTC
CDR3aa: CASSLTSGSSYEQYF

abundance: NA
v_gene: TRBV28
j_gene: TRBJ2-1
d_gene: TRBD2
CDR3nt: TGTGCCAGCAGTTTATTGGGGACTAGCGGATACAATGAGCAGTTCTTC
CDR3aa: CASSLLGTSGYNEQFF

abundance: NA
v_gene: TRBV5-1
j_gene: TRBJ2-1
d_gene: NA
CDR3nt: TGCGCCAGCAGCTTGGCCATAGCCTCCTTAGCCTCCTACAATGAGCAGTTCTTC
CDR3aa: CASSLAIASLASYNEQFF

abundance: NA
v_gene: TRBV28
j_gene: TRBJ1-2
d_gene: TRBD1
CDR3nt: TGTGCCAGCAGAAAACAGGGGAACTATGGCTACACCTTC
CDR3aa: CASRKQGNYGYTF

abundance: NA
v_gene: TRBV5-4
j_gene: TRBJ2-7
d_gene: NA
CDR3nt: TGTGCCAGCAGCTTGTACGGGGGGCTCTACGAGCAGTACTTC
CDR3aa: CASSLYGGLYEQYF

abundance: once
v_gene: TRBV2
j_gene: TRBJ2-5
d_gene: TRBD2
CDR3nt: TGTGCCAGCAGTGAAATGGCGGGGGGCGGAAAGACCCAGTACTTC
CDR3aa: CASSEMAGGGKTQYF

abundance: NA
v_gene: TRBV28
j_gene: TRBJ2-1
d_gene: NA
CDR3nt: TGTGCCAGCAGCTCTCCTCCTAGGGGATCCTACAATGAGCAGTTCTTC
CDR3aa: CASSSPPRGSYNEQFF

abundance: once
v_gene: TRBV6-5
j_gene: TRBJ2-7
d_gene: TRBD2
CDR3nt: TGTGCCAGCAGTAATAGCGGGAGGGGGTACGAGCAGTACTTC
CDR3aa: CASSNSGRGYEQYF

abundance: once
v_gene: TRBV3-1/TRBV3-2
j_gene: TRBJ1-1
d_gene: NA
CDR3nt: TGTGCCAGCAGCCCGATCCGACTGAACATGAACACTGAAGCTTTCTTT
CDR3aa: CASSPIRLNMNTEAFF

abundance: once
v_gene: TRBV5-1
j_gene: TRBJ1-3
d_gene: NA
CDR3nt: TGCGCCAGCAGCTTGGGACAGGTCCTGGGAAACACCATATATTTT
CDR3aa: CASSLGQVLGNTIYF

abundance: few
v_gene: TRBV20-1
j_gene: TRBJ2-5
d_gene: NA
CDR3nt: TGCAGTGCTAGTGAGGCAAAGACCCAGTACTTC
CDR3aa: CSASEAKTQYF

abundance: NA
v_gene: TRBV11-1
j_gene: TRBJ2-2
d_gene: TRBD2
CDR3nt: TGTGCCAGCAGCTTAGGACTAGCGCCCGGGGAGCTGTTTTTT
CDR3aa: CASSLGLAPGELFF

abundance: few
v_gene: TRBV28
j_gene: TRBJ2-2
d_gene: TRBD2
CDR3nt: TGTGCCAGCAAGGCGGGAGTAGACTCCGGGGAGCTGTTTTTT
CDR3aa: CASKAGVDSGELFF

abundance: NA
v_gene: TRBV6-5
j_gene: TRBJ2-7
d_gene: NA
CDR3nt: TGTGCCAGCAGTATCGGGTCCCTCTCCTACGAGCAGTACTTC
CDR3aa: CASSIGSLSYEQYF

abundance: few
v_gene: TRBV6-1
j_gene: TRBJ2-5
d_gene: TRBD2
CDR3nt: TGTGCCAGCAGTGTGGGACTAGCGGGAGGCCAAGAGACCCAGTACTTC
CDR3aa: CASSVGLAGGQETQYF

abundance: NA
v_gene: TRBV6-6
j_gene: TRBJ1-2
d_gene: NA
CDR3nt: TGTGCCAGCAGTTACTCAGCCTCGACTTATGGCTACACCTTC
CDR3aa: CASSYSASTYGYTF

abundance: few
v_gene: TRBV2
j_gene: TRBJ2-3
d_gene: NA
CDR3nt: TGTGCCAGCAGTCGCTACACAGATACGCAGTATTTT
CDR3aa: CASSRYTDTQYF

abundance: NA
v_gene: TRBV11-3
j_gene: TRBJ2-1
d_gene: NA
CDR3nt: TGTGCCAGCAGCTTAGCGGGTTTGGCGGACAATGAGCAGTTCTTC
CDR3aa: CASSLAGLADNEQFF

abundance: NA
v_gene: TRBV27
j_gene: TRBJ2-5
d_gene: TRBD2
CDR3nt: TGTGCCAGCAGTTCACAGCTCAAAACCGGGACTAGCGGCCGGACCCAGTACTTC
CDR3aa: CASSSQLKTGTSGRTQYF

abundance: NA
v_gene: TRBV6-5
j_gene: TRBJ2-7
d_gene: TRBD2
CDR3nt: TGTGCCAGCAGTCGGGTAGCGGGATTCTACGAGCAGTACTTC
CDR3aa: CASSRVAGFYEQYF